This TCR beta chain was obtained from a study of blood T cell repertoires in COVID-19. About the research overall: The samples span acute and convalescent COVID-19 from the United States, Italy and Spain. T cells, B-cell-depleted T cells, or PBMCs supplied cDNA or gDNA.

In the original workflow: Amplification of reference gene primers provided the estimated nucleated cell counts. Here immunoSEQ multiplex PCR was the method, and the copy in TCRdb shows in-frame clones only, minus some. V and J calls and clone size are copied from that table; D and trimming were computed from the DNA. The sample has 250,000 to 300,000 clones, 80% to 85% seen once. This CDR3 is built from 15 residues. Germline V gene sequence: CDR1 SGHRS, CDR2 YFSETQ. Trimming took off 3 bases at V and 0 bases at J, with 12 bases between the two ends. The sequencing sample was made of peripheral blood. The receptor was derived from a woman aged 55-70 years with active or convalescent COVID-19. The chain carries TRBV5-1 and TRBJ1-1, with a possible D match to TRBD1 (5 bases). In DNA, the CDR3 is TGCGCCAGCAGCTCCTGGACGACAGTGAACACTGAAGCTTTCTTT. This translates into CASSSWTTVNTEAFF.